This T cell receptor beta chain was identified during a study of blood T cell repertoires in COVID-19. Method: immunoSEQ multiplex PCR; TCRdb's copy keeps in-frame clones and lacks some. The data hold about 14,000 clones, with roughly 88% observed a single time. This sequence was found in a woman between 45 and 65 years old with active or convalescent COVID-19. Sequencing used peripheral blood.

CDR3 DNA: TGCAGCGTGACTAGCGGGAGCTCCTACGAGCAGTACTTC. Protein product: CSVTSGSSYEQYF. The V gene is TRBV29-1, the J gene TRBJ2-7; 12 nucleotides match TRBD2. CDR3 length: 13 residues. Trimming cost V 6 bases and J 0 bases; bases outside gene matches: 0. Germline CDR1 is SQVTM and CDR2 is ANQGSEA.